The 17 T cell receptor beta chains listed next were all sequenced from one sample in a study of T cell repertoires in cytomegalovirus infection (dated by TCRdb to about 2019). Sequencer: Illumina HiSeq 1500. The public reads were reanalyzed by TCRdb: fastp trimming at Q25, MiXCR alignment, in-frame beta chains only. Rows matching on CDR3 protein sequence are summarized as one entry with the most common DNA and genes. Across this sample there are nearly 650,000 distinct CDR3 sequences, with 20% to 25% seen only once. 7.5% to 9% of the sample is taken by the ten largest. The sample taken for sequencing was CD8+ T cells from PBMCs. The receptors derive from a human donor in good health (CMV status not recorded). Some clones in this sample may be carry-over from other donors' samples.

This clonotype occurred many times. The CDR3, as DNA: TGTGCCAGCAGCCACGCCATGAGCTCCTACGAGCAGTACGTC. As protein: CASSHAMSSYEQYV. This sequence joins TRBV7-9 and TRBJ2-7, with D unclear. Germline lookup yields CDR1 SEHNR and CDR2 FQNEAQ (reference sequence). This CDR3 is built from 14 residues. With 5 bases removed from V and 0 bases from J, the gap between germline ends came to 11 bases.

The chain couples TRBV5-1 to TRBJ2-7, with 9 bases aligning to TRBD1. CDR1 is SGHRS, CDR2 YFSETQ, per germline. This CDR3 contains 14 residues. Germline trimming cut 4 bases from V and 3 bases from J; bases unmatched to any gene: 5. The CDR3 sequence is CASSARDRVYEQYF. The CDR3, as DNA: TGCGCCAGCAGCGCCCGGGACAGGGTCTACGAGCAGTACTTC.

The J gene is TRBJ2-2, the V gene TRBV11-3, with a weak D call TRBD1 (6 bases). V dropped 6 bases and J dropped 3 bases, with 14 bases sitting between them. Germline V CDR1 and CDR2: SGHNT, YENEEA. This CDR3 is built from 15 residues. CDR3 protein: CASRGRGLDTGELFF. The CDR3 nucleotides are TGTGCCAGCAGGGGCAGGGGTTTAGACACCGGGGAGCTGTTTTTT. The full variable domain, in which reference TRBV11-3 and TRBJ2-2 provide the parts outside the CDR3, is EAGVVQSPRYKIIEKKQPVAFWCNPISGHNTLYWYLQNLGQGPELLIRYENEEAVDDSQLPKDRFSAERLKGVDSTLKIQPAELGDSAVYLCASRGRGLDTGELFFGEGSRLTVL.

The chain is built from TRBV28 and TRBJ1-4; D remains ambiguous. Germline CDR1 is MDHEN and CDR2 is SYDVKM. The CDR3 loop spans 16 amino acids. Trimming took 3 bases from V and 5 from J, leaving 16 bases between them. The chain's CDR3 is CASSFLGLAKNEKLFF. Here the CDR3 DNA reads TGTGCCAGCAGTTTTCTCGGACTTGCTAAGAATGAAAAACTGTTTTTT.

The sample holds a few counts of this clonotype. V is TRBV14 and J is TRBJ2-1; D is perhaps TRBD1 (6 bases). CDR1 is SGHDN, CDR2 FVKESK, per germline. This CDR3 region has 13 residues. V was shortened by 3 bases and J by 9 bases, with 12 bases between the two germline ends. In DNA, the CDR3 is TGTGCCAGCAGCCAGACAGGTGCCGTTGAGCAGTTCTTC. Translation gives CASSQTGAVEQFF.

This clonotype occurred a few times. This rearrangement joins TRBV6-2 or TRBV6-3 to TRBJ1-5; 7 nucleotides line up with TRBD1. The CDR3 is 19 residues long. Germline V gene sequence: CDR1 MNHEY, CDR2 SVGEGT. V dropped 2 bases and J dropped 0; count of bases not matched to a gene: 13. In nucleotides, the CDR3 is TGTGCCAGCAGTTACACCTACACTGGGGACAGCTTTAGCAATCAGCCCCAGCATTTT. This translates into CASSYTYTGDSFSNQPQHF.

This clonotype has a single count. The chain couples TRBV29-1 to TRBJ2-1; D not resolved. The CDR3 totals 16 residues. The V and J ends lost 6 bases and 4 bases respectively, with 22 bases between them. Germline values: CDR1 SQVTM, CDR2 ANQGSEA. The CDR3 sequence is CSVDSYTAETYNEQFF. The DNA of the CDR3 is TGCAGCGTAGATTCATATACCGCCGAAACTTACAATGAGCAGTTCTTC.

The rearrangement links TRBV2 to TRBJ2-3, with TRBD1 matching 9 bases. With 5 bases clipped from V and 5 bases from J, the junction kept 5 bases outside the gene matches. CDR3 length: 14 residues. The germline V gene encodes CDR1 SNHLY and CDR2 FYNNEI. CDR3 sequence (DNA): TGTGCCAGCAGTAAACAGGGGGCGGAAGATACGCAGTATTTT. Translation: CASSKQGAEDTQYF.

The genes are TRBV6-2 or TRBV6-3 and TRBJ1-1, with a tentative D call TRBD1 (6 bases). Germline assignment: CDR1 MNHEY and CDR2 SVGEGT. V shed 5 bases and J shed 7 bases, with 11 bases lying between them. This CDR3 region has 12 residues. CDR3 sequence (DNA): TGTGCCAGCAGTGAACGACAGGTTGAAGCTTTCTTT. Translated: CASSERQVEAFF.

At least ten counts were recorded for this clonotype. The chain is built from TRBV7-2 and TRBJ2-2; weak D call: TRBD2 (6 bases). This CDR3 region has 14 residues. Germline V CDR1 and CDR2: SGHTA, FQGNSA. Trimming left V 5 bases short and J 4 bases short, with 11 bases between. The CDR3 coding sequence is TGTGCCAGCAGCCTTACTAGCCCCACCGGGGAGCTGTTTTTT. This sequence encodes CASSLTSPTGELFF.

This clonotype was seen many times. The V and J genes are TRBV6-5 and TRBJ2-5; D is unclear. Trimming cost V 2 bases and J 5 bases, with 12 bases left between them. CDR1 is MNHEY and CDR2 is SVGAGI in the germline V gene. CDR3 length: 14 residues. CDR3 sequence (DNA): TGTGCCAGCAGTTACGGTTGGGTAGGGGAGACCCAGTACTTC. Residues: CASSYGWVGETQYF.

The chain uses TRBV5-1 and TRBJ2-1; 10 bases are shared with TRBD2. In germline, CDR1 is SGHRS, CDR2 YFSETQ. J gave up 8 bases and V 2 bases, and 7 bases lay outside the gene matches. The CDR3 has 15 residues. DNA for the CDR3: TGCGCCAGCAGCTTAATTAGCGGGGGGCCCCATGAGCAGTTCTTC. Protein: CASSLISGGPHEQFF.

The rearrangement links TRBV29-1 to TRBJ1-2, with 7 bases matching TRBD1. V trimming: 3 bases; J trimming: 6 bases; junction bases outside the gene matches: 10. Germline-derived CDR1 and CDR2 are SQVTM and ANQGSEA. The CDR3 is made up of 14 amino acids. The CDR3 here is CSVENRGRYHGYTF. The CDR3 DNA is TGCAGCGTTGAGAACAGGGGTCGTTATCATGGCTACACCTTC.

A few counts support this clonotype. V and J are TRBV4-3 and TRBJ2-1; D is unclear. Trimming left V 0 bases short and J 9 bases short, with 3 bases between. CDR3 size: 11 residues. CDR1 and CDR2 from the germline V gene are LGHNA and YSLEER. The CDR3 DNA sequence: TGCGCCAGCAGCCAAGAGAGTGAGCAGTTCTTC. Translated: CASSQESEQFF.

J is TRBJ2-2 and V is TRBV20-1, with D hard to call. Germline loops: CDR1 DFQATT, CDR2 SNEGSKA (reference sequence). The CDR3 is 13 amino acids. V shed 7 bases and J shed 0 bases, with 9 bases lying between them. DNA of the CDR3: TGCAGTGTTTTGAACGCGAACACCGGGGAGCTGTTTTTT. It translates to CSVLNANTGELFF.

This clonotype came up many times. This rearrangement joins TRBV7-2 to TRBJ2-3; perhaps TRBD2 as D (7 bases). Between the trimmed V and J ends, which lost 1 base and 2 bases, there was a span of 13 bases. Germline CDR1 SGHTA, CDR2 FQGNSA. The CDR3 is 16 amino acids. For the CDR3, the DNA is TGTGCCAGCAGCTTAGTTGGCGGGGGCGACACAGATACGCAGTATTTT. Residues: CASSLVGGGDTDTQYF.

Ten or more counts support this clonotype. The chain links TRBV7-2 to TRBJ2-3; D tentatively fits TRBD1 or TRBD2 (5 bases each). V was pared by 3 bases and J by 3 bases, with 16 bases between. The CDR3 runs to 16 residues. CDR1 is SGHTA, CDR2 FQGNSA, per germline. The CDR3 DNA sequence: TGTGCCAGCAGCTTGCGAGGGGACGGATTTACAGATACGCAGTATTTT. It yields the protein CASSLRGDGFTDTQYF.